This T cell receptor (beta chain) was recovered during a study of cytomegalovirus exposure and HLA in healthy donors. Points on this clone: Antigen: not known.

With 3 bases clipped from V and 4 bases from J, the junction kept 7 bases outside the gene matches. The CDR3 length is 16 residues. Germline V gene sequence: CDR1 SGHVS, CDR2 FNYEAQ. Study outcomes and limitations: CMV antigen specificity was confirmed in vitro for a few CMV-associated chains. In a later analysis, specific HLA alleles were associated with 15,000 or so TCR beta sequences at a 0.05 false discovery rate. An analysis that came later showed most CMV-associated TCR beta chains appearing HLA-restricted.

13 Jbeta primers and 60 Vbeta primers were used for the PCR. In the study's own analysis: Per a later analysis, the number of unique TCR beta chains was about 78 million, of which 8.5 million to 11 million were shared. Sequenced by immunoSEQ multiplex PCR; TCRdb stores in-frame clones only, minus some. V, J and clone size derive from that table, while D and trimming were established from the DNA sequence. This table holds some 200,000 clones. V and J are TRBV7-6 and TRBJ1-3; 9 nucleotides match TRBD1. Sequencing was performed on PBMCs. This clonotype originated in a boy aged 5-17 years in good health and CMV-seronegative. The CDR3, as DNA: TGTGCCAGCAGCTTGGGGACAGGGAAGACGGGAAACACCATATATTTT. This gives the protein CASSLGTGKTGNTIYF.